The clone carrying this TCR beta chain was detected only a few times. No antigen is known for it. The source of the sample is a study of T cell repertoires in cytomegalovirus infection. Looking at the study overall: CMV epitopes used comprised recently identified HLA-C-restricted ones and well-studied HLA-B-restricted ones.

TCRdb processed the reads anew with MiXCR; each CDR3 protein has one entry. This sample has some 700,000 distinct CDR3 sequences, with approximately 33% found just once. Study outcomes and limitations: It was HLA-C-restricted CMV-specific TCR beta clonotypes that dominated the response ex vivo.

This CDR3 spans 16 amino acids. V was clipped by 3 bases and J by 8 bases; unmatched bases: 5. The chain employs TRBV12-3 or TRBV12-4 and TRBJ2-1, with 15 positions matching TRBD2. The TCR sequence derives from a human donor in good health (CMV status not recorded). Some clones in this sample may be carry-over from other donors' samples. The sample consisted of cultured PBMCs, taken from culture after CMV antigen stimulation. The DNA of the CDR3 is TGTGCCAGCAGTTTCAGGACTAGCGGGGGGGGTTATGAGCAGTTCTTC. Encoded protein: CASSFRTSGGGYEQFF.